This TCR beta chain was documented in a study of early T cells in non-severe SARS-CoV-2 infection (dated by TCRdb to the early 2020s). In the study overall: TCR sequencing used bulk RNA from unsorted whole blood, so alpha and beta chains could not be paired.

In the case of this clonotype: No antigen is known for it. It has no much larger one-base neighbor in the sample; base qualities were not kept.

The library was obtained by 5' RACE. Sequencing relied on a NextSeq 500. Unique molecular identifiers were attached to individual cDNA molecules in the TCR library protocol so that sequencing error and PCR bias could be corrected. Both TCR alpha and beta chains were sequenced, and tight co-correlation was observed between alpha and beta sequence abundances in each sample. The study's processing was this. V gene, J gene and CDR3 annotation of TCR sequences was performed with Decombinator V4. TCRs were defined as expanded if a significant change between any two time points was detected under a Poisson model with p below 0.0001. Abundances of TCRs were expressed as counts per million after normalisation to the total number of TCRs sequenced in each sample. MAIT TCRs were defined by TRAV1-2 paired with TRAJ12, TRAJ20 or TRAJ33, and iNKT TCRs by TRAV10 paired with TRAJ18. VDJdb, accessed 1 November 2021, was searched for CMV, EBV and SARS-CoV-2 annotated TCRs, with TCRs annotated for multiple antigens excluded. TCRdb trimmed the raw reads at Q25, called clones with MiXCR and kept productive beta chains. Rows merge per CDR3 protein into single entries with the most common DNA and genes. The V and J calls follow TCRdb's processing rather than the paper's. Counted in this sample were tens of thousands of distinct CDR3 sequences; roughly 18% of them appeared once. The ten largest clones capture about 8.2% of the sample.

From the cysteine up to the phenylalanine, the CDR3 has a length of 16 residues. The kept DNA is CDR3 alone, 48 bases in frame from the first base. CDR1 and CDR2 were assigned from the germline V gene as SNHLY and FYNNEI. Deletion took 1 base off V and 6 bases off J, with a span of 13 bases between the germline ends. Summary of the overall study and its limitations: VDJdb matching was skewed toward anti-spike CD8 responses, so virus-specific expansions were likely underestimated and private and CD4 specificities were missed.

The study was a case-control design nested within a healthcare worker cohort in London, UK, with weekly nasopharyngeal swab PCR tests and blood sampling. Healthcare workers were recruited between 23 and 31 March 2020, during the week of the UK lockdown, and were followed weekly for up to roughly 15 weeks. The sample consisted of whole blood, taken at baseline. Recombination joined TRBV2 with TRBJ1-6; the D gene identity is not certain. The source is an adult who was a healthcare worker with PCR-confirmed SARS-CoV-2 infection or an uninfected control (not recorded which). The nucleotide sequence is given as TGTGCCAGCAGTGAAGTAATAAACAGCATTAATTCACCCCTCCACTTT. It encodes CASSEVINSINSPLHF.